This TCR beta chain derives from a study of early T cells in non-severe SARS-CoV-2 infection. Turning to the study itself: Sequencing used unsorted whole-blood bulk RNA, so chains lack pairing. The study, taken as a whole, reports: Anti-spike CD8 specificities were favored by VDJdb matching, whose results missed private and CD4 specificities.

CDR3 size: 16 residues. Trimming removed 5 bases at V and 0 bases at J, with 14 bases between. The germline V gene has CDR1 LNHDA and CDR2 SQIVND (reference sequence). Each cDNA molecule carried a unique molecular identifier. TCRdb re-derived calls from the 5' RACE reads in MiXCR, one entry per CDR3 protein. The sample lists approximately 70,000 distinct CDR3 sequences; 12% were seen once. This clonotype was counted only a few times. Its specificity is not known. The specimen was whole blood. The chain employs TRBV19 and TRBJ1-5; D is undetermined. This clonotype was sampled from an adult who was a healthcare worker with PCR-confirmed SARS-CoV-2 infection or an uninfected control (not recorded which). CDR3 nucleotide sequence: TGTGCCAGTAGTCCTCAACTTCTCTATAGCAATCAGCCCCAGCATTTT. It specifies CASSPQLLYSNQPQHF.